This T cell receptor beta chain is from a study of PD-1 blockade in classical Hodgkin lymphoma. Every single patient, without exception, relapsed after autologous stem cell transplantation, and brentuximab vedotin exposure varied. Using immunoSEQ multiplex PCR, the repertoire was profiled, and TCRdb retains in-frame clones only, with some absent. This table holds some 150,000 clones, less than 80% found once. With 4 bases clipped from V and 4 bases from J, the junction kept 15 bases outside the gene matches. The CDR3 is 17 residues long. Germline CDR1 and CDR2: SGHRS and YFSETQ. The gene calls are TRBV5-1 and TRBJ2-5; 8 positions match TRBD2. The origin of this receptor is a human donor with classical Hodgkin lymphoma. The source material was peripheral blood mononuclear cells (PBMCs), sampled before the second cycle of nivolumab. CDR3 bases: TGCGCCAGCAGCACTGGGCTAGCGGGTCGGTTAGGAGAGACCCAGTACTTC. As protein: CASSTGLAGRLGETQYF.